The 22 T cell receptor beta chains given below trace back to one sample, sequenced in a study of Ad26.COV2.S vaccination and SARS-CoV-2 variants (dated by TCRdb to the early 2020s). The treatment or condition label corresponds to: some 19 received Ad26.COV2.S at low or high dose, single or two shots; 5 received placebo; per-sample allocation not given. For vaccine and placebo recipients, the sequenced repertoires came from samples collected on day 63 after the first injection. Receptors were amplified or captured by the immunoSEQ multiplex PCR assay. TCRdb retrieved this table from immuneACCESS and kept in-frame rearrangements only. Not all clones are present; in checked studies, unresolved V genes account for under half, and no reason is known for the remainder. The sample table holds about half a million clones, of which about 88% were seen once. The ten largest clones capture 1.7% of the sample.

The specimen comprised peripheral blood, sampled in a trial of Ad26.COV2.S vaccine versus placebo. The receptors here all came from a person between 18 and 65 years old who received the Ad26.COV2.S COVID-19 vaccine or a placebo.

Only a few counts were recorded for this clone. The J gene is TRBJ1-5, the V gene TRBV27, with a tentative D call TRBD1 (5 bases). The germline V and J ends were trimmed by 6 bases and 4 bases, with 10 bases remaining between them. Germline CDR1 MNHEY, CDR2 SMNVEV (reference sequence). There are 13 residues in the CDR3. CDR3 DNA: TGTGCCAGCAGCAGAACAGGAAATCAGCCCCAGCATTTT. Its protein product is CASSRTGNQPQHF.

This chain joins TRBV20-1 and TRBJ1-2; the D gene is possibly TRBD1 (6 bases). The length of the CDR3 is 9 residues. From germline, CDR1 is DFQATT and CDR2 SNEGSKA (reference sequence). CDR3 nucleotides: TGCAGGGCCGGACAGTCTTACACCTTC. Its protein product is CRAGQSYTF.

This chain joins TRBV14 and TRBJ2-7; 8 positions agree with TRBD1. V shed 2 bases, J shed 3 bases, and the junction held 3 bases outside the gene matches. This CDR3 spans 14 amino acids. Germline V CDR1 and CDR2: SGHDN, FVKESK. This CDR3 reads CASSQYGTGYEQYF. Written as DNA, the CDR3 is TGTGCCAGCAGCCAATATGGGACAGGCTACGAGCAGTACTTC.

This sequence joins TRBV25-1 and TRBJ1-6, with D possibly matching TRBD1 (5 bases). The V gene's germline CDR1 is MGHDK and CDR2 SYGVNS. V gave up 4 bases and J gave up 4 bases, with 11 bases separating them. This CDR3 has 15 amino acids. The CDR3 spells CASSGAGLYNSPLHF. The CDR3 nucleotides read TGTGCCAGCAGTGGGGCAGGGTTATATAATTCACCCCTCCACTTT.

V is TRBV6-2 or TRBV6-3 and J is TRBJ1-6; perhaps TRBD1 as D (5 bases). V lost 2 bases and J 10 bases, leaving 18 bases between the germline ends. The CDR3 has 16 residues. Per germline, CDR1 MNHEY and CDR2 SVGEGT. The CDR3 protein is CASSYTTGTSGSPLHF. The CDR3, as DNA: TGTGCCAGCAGTTACACCACCGGGACCTCAGGGTCACCCCTCCACTTT.

As DNA, the CDR3 is TGTGCCAGCAGCTTAGATAGCGCAGGCCAAGAGACCCAGTACTTC. Its protein is CASSLDSAGQETQYF. This rearrangement joins TRBV7-4 to TRBJ2-5; tentative D call: TRBD2 (5 bases). Trimming removed 1 base from V and 1 base from J, with 10 bases in between. This CDR3 spans 15 amino acids. Germline V gene data show CDR1 as SGHVT and CDR2 as SQSDAQ. The full variable domain, completed using reference TRBV7-4 and TRBJ2-5, is GAGVSQSPRYKVAKRGRDVALRCDSISGHVTLYWYRQTLGQGSEVLTYSQSDAQRDKSGRPSGRFSAERPERSVSTLKIQRTEQGDSAVYLCASSLDSAGQETQYFGPGTRLLVL.

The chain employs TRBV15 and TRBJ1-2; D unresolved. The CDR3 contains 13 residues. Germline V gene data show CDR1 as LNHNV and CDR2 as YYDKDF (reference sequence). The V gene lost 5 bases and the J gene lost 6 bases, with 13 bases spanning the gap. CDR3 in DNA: TGTGCCACCAGCCAGATGGGGAGCGATGGCTACACCTTC. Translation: CATSQMGSDGYTF.

CDR3: CASSLGSNQPQHF. CDR3 in DNA: TGTGCCAGTTCTCTGGGGAGCAATCAGCCCCAGCATTTT. The genes are TRBV19 and TRBJ1-5; no clear D gene. The ends were cut back, 8 bases at V and 1 base at J, with 9 bases in the middle. Germline values: CDR1 LNHDA, CDR2 SQIVND (reference sequence). The CDR3 consists of 13 residues.

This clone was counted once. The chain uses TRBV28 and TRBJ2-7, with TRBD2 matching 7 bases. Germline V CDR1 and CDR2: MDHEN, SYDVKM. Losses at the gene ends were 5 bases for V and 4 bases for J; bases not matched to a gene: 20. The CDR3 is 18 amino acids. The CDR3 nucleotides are TGTGCCAGCAGTCCGGGAACGGGGCTCGGTGGAGCGGGGTACGAGCAGTACTTC. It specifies CASSPGTGLGGAGYEQYF.

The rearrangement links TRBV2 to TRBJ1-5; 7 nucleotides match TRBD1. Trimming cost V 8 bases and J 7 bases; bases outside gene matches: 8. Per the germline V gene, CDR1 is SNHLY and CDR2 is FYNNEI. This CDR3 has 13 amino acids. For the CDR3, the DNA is TGTGCCAGCGGCCCTCCCAGGGGGCAGCCCCAGCATTTT. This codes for CASGPPRGQPQHF.

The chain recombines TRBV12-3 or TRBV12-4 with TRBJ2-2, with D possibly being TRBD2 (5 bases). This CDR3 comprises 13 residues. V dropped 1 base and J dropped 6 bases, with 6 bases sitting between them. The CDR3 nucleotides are TGTGCCAGCAGTTTAGTGCGGGCCGGGGAGCTGTTTTTT. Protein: CASSLVRAGELFF.

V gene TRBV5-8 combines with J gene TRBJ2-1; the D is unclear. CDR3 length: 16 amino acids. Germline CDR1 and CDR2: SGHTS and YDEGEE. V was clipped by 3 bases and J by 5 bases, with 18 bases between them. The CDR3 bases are TGTGCCAGCAGCTGGGCTCGAAGATGGACCAACAATGAGCAGTTCTTC. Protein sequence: CASSWARRWTNNEQFF.

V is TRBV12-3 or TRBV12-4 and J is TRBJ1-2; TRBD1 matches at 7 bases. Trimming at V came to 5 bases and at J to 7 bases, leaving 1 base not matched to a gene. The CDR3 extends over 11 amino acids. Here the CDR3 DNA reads TGTGCCAGCAGTAGGGACAGTGGCTACACCTTC. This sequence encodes CASSRDSGYTF.

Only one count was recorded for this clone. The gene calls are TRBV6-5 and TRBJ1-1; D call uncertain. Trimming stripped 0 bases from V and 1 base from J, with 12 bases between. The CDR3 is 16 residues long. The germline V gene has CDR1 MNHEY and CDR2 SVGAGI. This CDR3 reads CASSYSSSRPNTEAFF. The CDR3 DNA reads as TGTGCCAGCAGTTACTCGAGTTCACGACCGAACACTGAAGCTTTCTTT.

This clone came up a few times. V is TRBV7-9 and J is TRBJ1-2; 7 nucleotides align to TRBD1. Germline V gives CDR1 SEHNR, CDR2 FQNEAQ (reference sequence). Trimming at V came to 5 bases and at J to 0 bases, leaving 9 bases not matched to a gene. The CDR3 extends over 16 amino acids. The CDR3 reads CASSRDSTDPNYGYTF. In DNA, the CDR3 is TGTGCCAGCAGCCGGGACAGCACCGACCCTAACTATGGCTACACCTTC.

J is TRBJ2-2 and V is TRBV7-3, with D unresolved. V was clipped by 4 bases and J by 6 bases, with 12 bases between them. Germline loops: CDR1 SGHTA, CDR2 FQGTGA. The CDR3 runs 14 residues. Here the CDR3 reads CASSSRPRAGELFF. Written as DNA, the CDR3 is TGTGCCAGCAGCTCTAGACCTCGGGCCGGGGAGCTGTTTTTT. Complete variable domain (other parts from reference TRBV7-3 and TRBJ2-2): GAGVSQTPSNKVTEKGKYVELRCDPISGHTALYWYRQSLGQGPEFLIYFQGTGAADDSGLPNDRFFAVRPEGSVSTLKIQRTERGDSAVYLCASSSRPRAGELFFGEGSRLTVL.

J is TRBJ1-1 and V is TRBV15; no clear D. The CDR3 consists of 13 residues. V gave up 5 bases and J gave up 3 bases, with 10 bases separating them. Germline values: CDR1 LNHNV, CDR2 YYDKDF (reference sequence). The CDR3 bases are TGTGCCACCAGCCCCCGGCGGGACACTGAAGCTTTCTTT. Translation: CATSPRRDTEAFF.

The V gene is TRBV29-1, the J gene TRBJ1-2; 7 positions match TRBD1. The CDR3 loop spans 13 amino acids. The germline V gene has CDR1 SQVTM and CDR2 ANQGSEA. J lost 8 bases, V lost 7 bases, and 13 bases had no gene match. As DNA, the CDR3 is TGCAGCGCCGAAAAGGAAGGGGGCGACGGCTACACCTTC. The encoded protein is CSAEKEGGDGYTF.

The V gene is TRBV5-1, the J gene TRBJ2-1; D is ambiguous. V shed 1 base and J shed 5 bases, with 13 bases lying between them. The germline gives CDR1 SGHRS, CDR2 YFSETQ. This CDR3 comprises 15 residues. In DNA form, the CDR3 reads TGCGCCAGCAGCTTGCTTCGCCAAAATCACAATGAGCAGTTCTTC. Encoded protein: CASSLLRQNHNEQFF.

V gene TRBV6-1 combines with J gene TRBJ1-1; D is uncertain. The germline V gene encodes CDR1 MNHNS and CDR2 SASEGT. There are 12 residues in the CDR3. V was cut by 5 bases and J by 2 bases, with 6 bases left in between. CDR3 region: CASSNSNTEAFF. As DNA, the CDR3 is TGTGCCAGCAGTAATTCCAACACTGAAGCTTTCTTT.

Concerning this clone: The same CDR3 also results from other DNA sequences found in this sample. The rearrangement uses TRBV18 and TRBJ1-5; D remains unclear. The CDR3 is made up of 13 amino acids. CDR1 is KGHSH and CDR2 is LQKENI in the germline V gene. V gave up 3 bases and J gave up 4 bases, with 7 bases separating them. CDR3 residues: CASSPGENQPQHF. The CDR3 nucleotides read TGTGCCAGCTCACCCGGAGAAAATCAGCCCCAGCATTTT.

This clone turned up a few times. The CDR3 here is CASSPLARGSPLHF. DNA of the CDR3: TGTGCCAGCTCACCCCTGGCAAGGGGTTCACCCCTCCACTTT. The rearrangement uses TRBV18 and TRBJ1-6, with a possible D match to TRBD1 (5 bases). CDR1 is KGHSH and CDR2 is LQKENI in the germline V gene. V lost 3 bases and J lost 9, with 12 bases in between. The CDR3 covers 14 residues.